The 17 T cell receptor beta chains given below trace back to one sample, sequenced in a study of graft-versus-host responses after intestinal transplantation. For these receptors, no antigen is known. The method was immunoSEQ multiplex PCR; TCRdb's version includes in-frame clones alone and lacks a portion of them. The data show 98,000 or so clones, about 90% seen once. The sample was unstimulated CD4+ T cells sorted from spleen or lymph node cells, taken before intestinal transplant. The receptors here all came from a human donor who received an intestinal transplant.

The J gene is TRBJ2-1, the V gene TRBV11-2; 9 nucleotides line up with TRBD1. The trim removed 2 bases at V and 4 bases at J, leaving 3 bases unmatched. Germline values: CDR1 SGHAT, CDR2 FQNNGV. The CDR3 loop spans 15 amino acids. The CDR3 loop reads CASSLLQGAYNEQFF. DNA of the CDR3: TGTGCCAGCAGCTTATTACAGGGGGCTTACAATGAGCAGTTCTTC.

The chain combines TRBV10-3 with TRBJ2-1; D unclear. The germline V and J ends were trimmed by 9 bases and 0 bases, with 12 bases remaining between them. Germline values: CDR1 ENHRY, CDR2 SYGVKD. The CDR3 is made up of 14 amino acids. CDR3 DNA: TGTGCCATAAAAACCGATGGCTCCTACAATGAGCAGTTCTTC. Its translation: CAIKTDGSYNEQFF.

The chain has TRBV30 and TRBJ2-7; 8 nucleotides agree with TRBD2. CDR1 and CDR2 from the germline V gene are GTSNPN and SVGIG (reference sequence). After removal of 1 base from V and 4 bases from J, the junction contained 3 bases not matched to a gene. CDR3 length: 13 residues. CDR3 region: CAWSEGLEYEQYF. In nucleotides, the CDR3 is TGTGCCTGGAGTGAGGGACTAGAGTACGAGCAGTACTTC.

The gene calls are TRBV7-9 and TRBJ1-6; 7 bases agree with TRBD1. V lost 5 bases, J lost 10 bases, and 8 bases stayed unmatched. The CDR3 contains 14 residues. Per the germline V gene, CDR1 is SEHNR and CDR2 is FQNEAQ (reference sequence). CDR3 sequence (DNA): TGTGCCAGCAGCGTTACAGGGGATCGCTCACCCCTCCACTTT. This codes for CASSVTGDRSPLHF. The full variable domain, in which reference TRBV7-9 and TRBJ1-6 provide the parts outside the CDR3, is DTGVSQNPRHKITKRGQNVTFRCDPISEHNRLYWYRQTLGQGPEFLTYFQNEAQLEKSRLLSDRFSAERPKGSFSTLEIQRTEQGDSAMYLCASSVTGDRSPLHFGNGTRLTVT.

The chain recombines TRBV5-6 with TRBJ2-2; tentative D call: TRBD1 (5 bases). V lost 1 base and J 6 bases, leaving 25 bases between the germline ends. The length of the CDR3 is 19 residues. CDR1 is SGHDT, CDR2 YYEEEE, per germline. The CDR3 reads CASSLFLGSRSQGPGELFF. In DNA, the CDR3 is TGTGCCAGCAGCTTGTTTTTGGGTTCGCGGAGCCAGGGCCCCGGGGAGCTGTTTTTT.

The chain employs TRBV28 and TRBJ2-4; possible D gene TRBD1, 7 bases. Deletions cut 1 base from V and 8 bases from J, with 15 bases between. Germline V CDR1 and CDR2: MDHEN, SYDVKM. This CDR3 contains 15 residues. The CDR3 DNA follows: TGTGCCAGCAGTTTATACCTAACAGGGGAGGACATTCAGTACTTC. Amino acids: CASSLYLTGEDIQYF.

In its sample, this clone is medium-sized. The rearrangement joins TRBV11-2 to TRBJ1-3, with a weak D call TRBD1 (6 bases). The V end lost 4 bases, the J end lost 4 bases, and 14 bases lay between the germline ends. The CDR3 runs to 15 residues. Per germline, CDR1 SGHAT and CDR2 FQNNGV. This CDR3 reads CASSSPTGRGNTIYF. CDR3 nucleotides: TGTGCCAGCAGCTCCCCGACAGGTAGAGGAAACACCATATATTTT.

This chain uses TRBV11-2 with TRBJ2-5; possible D gene TRBD1, 7 bases. This CDR3 comprises 17 residues. From germline, CDR1 is SGHAT and CDR2 FQNNGV. The V and J ends lost 5 bases and 5 bases respectively, with 24 bases between them. DNA of the CDR3: TGTGCCAGCAGCCTCACCCGGGGGACAGCCCACGGGGAGACCCAGTACTTC. Translated: CASSLTRGTAHGETQYF.

The chain couples TRBV2 to TRBJ2-7, with a possible D match to TRBD2 (6 bases). Trimming removed 4 bases from V and 6 bases from J, with 13 bases in between. This CDR3 is built from 13 residues. In germline, CDR1 is SNHLY, CDR2 FYNNEI. CDR3 protein: CASSGLVRSEQYF. The CDR3 DNA reads TGTGCCAGCAGTGGACTAGTGCGGAGCGAGCAGTACTTC.

This chain uses TRBV10-3 with TRBJ2-2; TRBD1 agrees at 9 bases. V was pared by 5 bases and J by 5 bases, with 6 bases of the junction left unmatched. This CDR3 has 15 residues. Germline V gene lookup returns CDR1 ENHRY and CDR2 SYGVKD. The CDR3 sequence is CAISPGTGSTGELFF. CDR3 bases: TGTGCCATCAGTCCCGGGACAGGGTCGACCGGGGAGCTGTTTTTT.

V is TRBV6-5 and J is TRBJ1-6; 7 bases align to TRBD1. V gave up 6 bases and J gave up 9 bases; unmatched junction bases: 8. This CDR3 has 14 amino acids. The germline V gene has CDR1 MNHEY and CDR2 SVGAGI. CDR3 nucleotides: TGTGCCAGCAGCCCCGACAGGGCCCTTTCACCCCTCCACTTT. Translated, it gives CASSPDRALSPLHF.

The rearrangement joins TRBV19 to TRBJ2-5; TRBD1 matches at 7 bases. This CDR3 is 14 amino acids long. CDR1 and CDR2 (germline): LNHDA, SQIVND (reference sequence). V gave up 3 bases and J gave up 3 bases; unmatched junction bases: 4. CDR3 sequence (DNA): TGTGCCAGTAGTATGCCCGGGACAGAAGAGACCCAGTACTTC. Its translation is CASSMPGTEETQYF.

The rearrangement joins TRBV7-9 to TRBJ2-5; a weak D match, TRBD2 (5 bases). The CDR3 extends over 15 amino acids. V lost 0 bases and J lost 5, with 13 bases in between. Germline V CDR1 and CDR2: SEHNR, FQNEAQ (reference sequence). The CDR3 sequence: CASSLARGYGETQYF. The CDR3 DNA follows: TGTGCCAGCAGCTTAGCGAGAGGGTATGGGGAGACCCAGTACTTC. The full variable domain, its missing parts supplied by reference TRBV7-9 and TRBJ2-5, is DTGVSQNPRHKITKRGQNVTFRCDPISEHNRLYWYRQTLGQGPEFLTYFQNEAQLEKSRLLSDRFSAERPKGSFSTLEIQRTEQGDSAMYLCASSLARGYGETQYFGPGTRLLVL.

The chain links TRBV25-1 to TRBJ2-2, with D possibly matching TRBD2 (5 bases). This CDR3 has 14 amino acids. The V end lost 5 bases, the J end lost 1 base, and 8 bases lay between the germline ends. The V gene's germline CDR1 is MGHDK and CDR2 SYGVNS. The CDR3 loop reads CASSSGVNTGELFF. The CDR3 DNA follows: TGTGCCAGCAGTTCCGGGGTGAACACCGGGGAGCTGTTTTTT.

This clone was detected only a few times. The chain is built from TRBV6-1 and TRBJ2-7; 7 bases fit TRBD2. Germline V gene lookup returns CDR1 MNHNS and CDR2 SASEGT. The CDR3 runs to 14 residues. J was trimmed by 3 bases and V by 9 bases; bases with no gene match: 11. The CDR3 nucleotides are TGTGCCAGACCGGCGCCGGGGGGAGGCTACGAGCAGTACTTC. It is translated as CARPAPGGGYEQYF.

The rearrangement uses TRBV20-1 and TRBJ2-7; TRBD2 aligns across 7 bases. The V gene's germline CDR1 is DFQATT and CDR2 SNEGSKA (reference sequence). V gave up 5 bases and J gave up 9 bases; unmatched junction bases: 7. The length of the CDR3 is 11 residues. CDR3 amino acids: CSALAGGPQYF. CDR3 sequence (DNA): TGCAGTGCTTTAGCGGGCGGGCCGCAGTACTTC.

The rearrangement links TRBV10-3 to TRBJ1-6; D may be TRBD1 (5 bases). The CDR3 runs to 17 residues. Germline assignment: CDR1 ENHRY and CDR2 SYGVKD. The germline V and J ends were trimmed by 1 base and 5 bases, with 15 bases remaining between them. The CDR3 sequence is CAISEFFSDRNNSPLHF. The CDR3 DNA reads as TGTGCCATCAGTGAGTTTTTCTCAGACAGAAATAATTCACCCCTCCACTTT.